The T cell receptor (beta chain) described here comes from a study of blood T cell repertoires in COVID-19 (dated by TCRdb to the early 2020s). Context from the whole study: The collaborator samples originated in the United States, Italy and Spain and spanned the acute and convalescent phases of COVID-19. Where available, HLA class I and class II types were obtained from metadata supplied by the sample provider rather than from assay-based typing. The repertoires were released in a freely available public database intended as a resource for research on the immune response to SARS-CoV-2. Sample metadata almost always included a de-identified subject ID, COVID-19 status, age in years and sex. The samples were drawn from two sources: the first 160 participants of the ongoing ImmuneRACE study, and 950 to 1,500 subjects contributed by 6 global collaborators. The material from the prospective study consisted of cDNA or gDNA derived from T cells, B-cell-depleted T cells, or PBMCs. The dataset comprised deeply sampled blood TCRbeta repertoires from subjects exposed to, actively infected with, or recovered from COVID-19.

Including cysteine and phenylalanine, the CDR3 has 13 amino acids. CDR3 DNA only is kept here, 39 bases in frame from base 1. V lost 6 bases and J lost 6 bases; the stretch between them is 14 bases long. The germline V gene (reference sequence) supplies CDR1 SSHAT and CDR2 FNYEAQ. Each collaborating institution followed its own protocols to collect whole blood in K2EDTA tubes. For TCRbeta analysis, collaborators shipped samples in one of three forms: frozen whole blood, isolated PBMCs, or DNA extracted from either of those sample types. The full study reports these points: The quantity of clinical and demographic metadata differed by source and by participant and was supplied without curation.

The immunoSEQ Assay, a bias-controlled multiplex PCR, was used to amplify TCRbeta CDR3 regions from genomic DNA. Turning to the authors' computational methods: The number of nucleated cells in each sample was estimated by amplification of reference gene primers within the assay. To quantify the absolute abundance of each unique TCRbeta CDR3 rearrangement, sequence reads were collapsed and filtered. For each sample, productive Simpson clonality was calculated by taking the square root of Simpson's diversity index across productive rearrangements. TCRdb holds this immuneACCESS table with in-frame rearrangements only. Some clones are missing; in checked studies, unresolved V genes explain under half, and the rest has no known cause. V and J calls plus clone size are reproduced from that table; the DNA served to infer D and trimming. The sample has approximately 190,000 clones on record, 84% of them singletons. In total, the top ten clones hold 20% of the sample.

This clone was counted between two and nine times. Its antigen target is currently unknown. One base away there is no much larger clone; base qualities are not given. This sequence uses TRBV7-7 and TRBJ1-2; TRBD1 might be the D gene, on 6 matching bases. This TCR was recovered from a human donor in a cohort sampled during active COVID-19. The sample was peripheral blood. CDR3 region: CASRKNSGDGYTF. At the DNA level, the sequence is TGTGCCAGCAGGAAAAATTCAGGGGATGGCTACACCTTC. Extended through the reference TRBV7-7 and TRBJ1-2 proteins, this CDR3 yields the full variable domain: GAGVSQSPRYKVTKRGQDVTLRCDPISSHATLYWYQQALGQGPEFLTYFNYEAQPDKSGLPSDRFSAERPEGSISTLTIQRTEQRDSAMYRCASRKNSGDGYTFGSGTRLTVV.